Listed below are T cell receptor beta chains from one sample, sequenced in a study of cytomegalovirus exposure and HLA in healthy donors. Profiling relied on immunoSEQ multiplex PCR, and the TCRdb table lists in-frame clones only, not all of them. The table records 150,000 to 200,000 clones, more than 65% of them present only once. Sample: PBMCs. Source of these receptors: a woman aged 50 to 60 in good health and CMV-seronegative. Each CDR3 is given without its conserved first and last residue. Each record gives: J gene, V gene, CDR3 protein.

j_call: TRBJ2-2; v_call: TRBV6-6; cdr3_aa: ASSGGTTGELF
j_call: TRBJ2-5; v_call: TRBV4-3; cdr3_aa: ASSPSVRGSLESQY
j_call: TRBJ2-7; v_call: TRBV6-6; cdr3_aa: ASSAIYEQY
j_call: TRBJ1-1; v_call: TRBV28; cdr3_aa: ASSPTGDWGTEAF
j_call: TRBJ2-2; v_call: TRBV27; cdr3_aa: ASSLSLAGNTGELF
j_call: TRBJ2-1; v_call: TRBV18; cdr3_aa: ASSPSTGTSYNEQF
j_call: TRBJ1-1; v_call: TRBV27; cdr3_aa: ASSRTYRGNTEAF
j_call: TRBJ1-1; v_call: TRBV19; cdr3_aa: ASQTGGGTEAF
j_call: TRBJ2-1; v_call: TRBV4-1; cdr3_aa: ATRPPFSSYNEQF
j_call: TRBJ2-3; v_call: TRBV30; cdr3_aa: ARGTGFSGTDTQY
j_call: TRBJ2-7; v_call: TRBV5-1; cdr3_aa: ASSRSTGQGDYEQY
j_call: TRBJ2-2; v_call: TRBV29-1; cdr3_aa: STREADTGELF
j_call: TRBJ2-5; v_call: TRBV28; cdr3_aa: ASSLNSEETQY
j_call: TRBJ1-5; v_call: TRBV19; cdr3_aa: ASTQDRVLGSQH
j_call: TRBJ2-1; v_call: TRBV9; cdr3_aa: ASSAGSYNEQF
j_call: TRBJ1-5; v_call: TRBV6-6; cdr3_aa: ASSYGSDRNQPQH
j_call: TRBJ1-2; v_call: TRBV28; cdr3_aa: ASSQGQTT
j_call: TRBJ2-4; v_call: TRBV10-3; cdr3_aa: AISESKRGGYNIQY
j_call: TRBJ2-1; v_call: TRBV28; cdr3_aa: ASGPGQSYNEQF
j_call: TRBJ2-5; v_call: TRBV14; cdr3_aa: ASSQDRAGAQY
j_call: TRBJ2-1; v_call: TRBV11-2; cdr3_aa: ASKGLAGNNEQF
j_call: TRBJ1-4; v_call: TRBV9; cdr3_aa: ASSVGTGGTNEKLF
j_call: TRBJ1-1; v_call: TRBV7-3; cdr3_aa: ASSLSPRGTEAF
j_call: TRBJ2-7; v_call: TRBV4-3; cdr3_aa: ASSQEWPPYEQY
j_call: TRBJ2-5; v_call: TRBV5-1; cdr3_aa: ASSLGVAVWLPQETQY
j_call: TRBJ2-6; v_call: TRBV5-6; cdr3_aa: ASSSLTTGGGANVLT
j_call: TRBJ1-5; v_call: TRBV28; cdr3_aa: ASSLRLSNQPQH
j_call: TRBJ2-5; v_call: TRBV14; cdr3_aa: ASSADEGAQETQY
j_call: TRBJ2-7; v_call: TRBV30; cdr3_aa: AWSNSLAVSVTGEQY
j_call: TRBJ1-3; v_call: TRBV19; cdr3_aa: ASSTGGKSGNTIY
j_call: TRBJ1-5; v_call: TRBV7-8; cdr3_aa: ASSPSTGLDQPQH
j_call: TRBJ1-2; v_call: TRBV19; cdr3_aa: ASSFPGEGYT
j_call: TRBJ2-3; v_call: TRBV6-4; cdr3_aa: ASSDPYGRQY
j_call: TRBJ2-5; v_call: TRBV7-7; cdr3_aa: ASSPRTAFTKRTQY
j_call: TRBJ2-7; v_call: TRBV28; cdr3_aa: ASSITGGYYEQY
j_call: TRBJ2-5; v_call: TRBV7-2; cdr3_aa: ASSLALNGETQY
j_call: TRBJ1-2; v_call: TRBV7-9; cdr3_aa: ASSSGNYGYT
j_call: TRBJ2-7; v_call: TRBV5-6; cdr3_aa: ASRPGLASYEQY
j_call: TRBJ2-7; v_call: TRBV5-1; cdr3_aa: ASSLEGSYEQY
j_call: TRBJ1-2; v_call: TRBV27; cdr3_aa: ASSRTGIYGYT
j_call: TRBJ2-6; v_call: TRBV7-8; cdr3_aa: ASSLTAGVLTGANVLT
j_call: TRBJ1-1; v_call: TRBV7-9; cdr3_aa: SSRPPMGGGGTEAF
j_call: TRBJ2-3; v_call: TRBV28; cdr3_aa: ATYPPSGAQQY
j_call: TRBJ1-5; v_call: TRBV25-1; cdr3_aa: ASSDQGNQPQH
j_call: TRBJ2-5; v_call: TRBV19; cdr3_aa: ASSDSAVLETQY
j_call: TRBJ2-3; v_call: TRBV28; cdr3_aa: ASSFAQQIDTQY
j_call: TRBJ2-2; v_call: TRBV10-1; cdr3_aa: ASSEGRGIANTGELF
j_call: TRBJ1-1; v_call: TRBV6-1; cdr3_aa: ASSRQPYTEAF
j_call: TRBJ2-3; v_call: TRBV5-1; cdr3_aa: ASSVRQGGMTDTQY
j_call: TRBJ2-5; v_call: TRBV7-9; cdr3_aa: ASSTITRGTVWYQETQY
j_call: TRBJ2-2; v_call: TRBV11-1; cdr3_aa: ASSSYIRGGDTGELF
j_call: TRBJ2-2; v_call: TRBV7-2; cdr3_aa: ASSRETQGAGELF
j_call: TRBJ2-5; v_call: TRBV7-9; cdr3_aa: ASSRDRGTQY
j_call: TRBJ2-7; v_call: TRBV5-1; cdr3_aa: ASSSVTNYEQY